The 28 T cell receptor beta chains presented below share a single source sample, sequenced in a study of CD8 T cells in Susac syndrome. Reverse transcription of about 0.5 to 1 ug RNA used random hexamers. TCRdb reanalysed the immunoSEQ multiplex PCR reads using MiXCR and keeps one entry per CDR3 protein. The data show over 65,000 distinct CDR3 sequences, 90% to 95% seen once. The sample was CD4+ T cells from PBMCs. The receptors shown here come from a human donor with Susac syndrome.

The J gene is TRBJ1-2, the V gene TRBV27; possible D gene TRBD1, 5 bases. V lost 7 bases, J lost 10 bases, and 28 bases lay in between. CDR3 size: 16 residues. CDR1 is MNHEY, CDR2 SMNVEV, per germline (reference sequence). CDR3 coding DNA: TGTGCCAGCACCCTCGGCCCCGGGGGTTACTTTATGGACTACACCTTC. This codes for CASTLGPGGYFMDYTF.

V gene TRBV3-1 combines with J gene TRBJ2-7, with 9 bases aligning to TRBD1. Per the germline V gene, CDR1 is LGHDT and CDR2 is YNNKEL (reference sequence). The CDR3 totals 15 residues. After removal of 4 bases from V and 6 bases from J, the junction contained 10 bases not matched to a gene. The CDR3 DNA reads TGTGCCAGCAGCCCCTACAGGGGGCTTTCGTCCGAGCAGTACTTC. Translated, it gives CASSPYRGLSSEQYF.

The chain carries TRBV12-3 or TRBV12-4 and TRBJ2-2, with D unclear. This CDR3 is built from 12 residues. V was shortened by 2 bases and J by 6 bases, with 4 bases between the two germline ends. CDR3 amino acids: CASSLSAGELFF. The DNA of the CDR3 is TGTGCCAGCAGTTTATCGGCCGGGGAGCTGTTTTTT.

CDR3 loop: CASSIEDRGAFNEQFF. As DNA, the CDR3 is TGTGCCAGTAGTATAGAAGACAGGGGGGCCTTCAATGAGCAGTTCTTC. The chain joins TRBV19 to TRBJ2-1; 9 bases fit TRBD1. The V segment lost 0 bases and the J segment 6 bases; nucleotides outside the gene matches: 6. CDR1 and CDR2 from the germline V gene are LNHDA and SQIVND (reference sequence). The CDR3 runs to 16 residues.

The chain couples TRBV25-1 to TRBJ2-5; possibly TRBD2 for D (5 bases). Germline loops: CDR1 MGHDK, CDR2 SYGVNS. Trimming left V 6 bases short and J 7 bases short, with 12 bases between. The CDR3 has 12 residues. The CDR3 spells CASRAPGGTQYF. The CDR3 region has the DNA TGTGCCAGCAGAGCCCCAGGAGGGACCCAGTACTTC.

This chain connects TRBV7-2 to TRBJ2-1; TRBD1 matches at 7 bases. V was clipped by 4 bases and J by 12 bases; unmatched bases: 6. This CDR3 has 12 residues. Germline lookup yields CDR1 SGHTA and CDR2 FQGNSA. The chain's CDR3 is CASSWDRSWQFF. The CDR3, as DNA: TGTGCCAGCAGCTGGGACAGATCATGGCAGTTCTTC.

The chain links TRBV14 to TRBJ1-1; a weak D match, TRBD1 (5 bases). The V end was cut by 0 bases, the J end by 1 base, with 9 bases between. This CDR3 spans 15 amino acids. Germline V gene sequence: CDR1 SGHDN, CDR2 FVKESK. CDR3 in amino acids: CASSQEGARNTEAFF. CDR3 sequence (DNA): TGTGCCAGCAGCCAAGAAGGGGCGAGGAACACTGAAGCTTTCTTT.

Remarks on this clonotype: The final CDR3 position lacks the conserved phenylalanine or tryptophan, pointing to a likely read error. The chain links TRBV7-9 to TRBJ1-1; D remains unclear. The V end lost 0 bases, the J end lost 0 bases, and 5 bases lay between the germline ends. The length of the CDR3 is 14 residues. Germline V gene lookup returns CDR1 SEHNR and CDR2 FQNEAQ (reference sequence). The CDR3 region is CASSLATVNTEAFL. CDR3 bases: TGTGCCAGCAGCTTAGCGACGGTGAACACTGAAGCTTTCCTT.

This clonotype has more than one count but fewer than ten. V is TRBV6-1 and J is TRBJ2-5, with a possible D match to TRBD1 (5 bases). Trimming removed 5 bases from V and 2 bases from J, with 12 bases in between. From germline, CDR1 is MNHNS and CDR2 SASEGT. This CDR3 spans 14 amino acids. The CDR3 DNA reads as TGTGCCAGCAGTCCTCGACAGATTCAAGAGACCCAGTACTTC. Translating it yields CASSPRQIQETQYF.

The chain employs TRBV20-1 and TRBJ2-1; 8 bases fit TRBD1. Unmatched junction bases numbered 13, after V lost 6 bases and J lost 9 bases. This CDR3 comprises 14 residues. Per germline, CDR1 DFQATT and CDR2 SNEGSKA (reference sequence). CDR3 amino acids: CSAKTGAQKGEQFF. Written as DNA, the CDR3 is TGCAGTGCCAAGACAGGGGCCCAGAAAGGTGAGCAGTTCTTC.

The chain has TRBV19 and TRBJ1-2, with D perhaps TRBD1 (5 bases). The CDR3 has 15 residues. Trimming took 4 bases from V and 4 from J, leaving 16 bases between them. Looked up from germline, CDR1 is LNHDA and CDR2 is SQIVND (reference sequence). The DNA for the CDR3 is TGTGCCAGTAGTACTCAGGGTGGACGAGGCTATGGCTACACCTTC. Its protein is CASSTQGGRGYGYTF.

This clonotype was counted a single time. V and J are TRBV3-1 and TRBJ2-1; D is uncertain. V dropped 0 bases and J dropped 7 bases, with 4 bases sitting between them. From germline, CDR1 is LGHDT and CDR2 YNNKEL (reference sequence). The CDR3 sequence is 12 residues long. The CDR3 loop is CASSQEVNEQFF. The CDR3 DNA follows: TGTGCCAGCAGCCAAGAAGTGAATGAGCAGTTCTTC.

This clonotype was observed once. J is TRBJ2-7 and V is TRBV5-1; TRBD2 matches at 8 bases. The V segment lost 1 base and the J segment 0 bases; nucleotides outside the gene matches: 6. Germline CDR1 reads SGHRS; CDR2 reads YFSETQ. The CDR3 is 16 residues long. The CDR3 here is CASSLMVAGISYEQYF. In DNA form, the CDR3 reads TGCGCCAGCAGCTTGATGGTAGCGGGGATCTCCTACGAGCAGTACTTC.

Here the CDR3 reads CASSAVDRAGEQYF. DNA for the CDR3: TGCGCCAGCAGCGCGGTGGACAGGGCGGGCGAGCAGTACTTC. The rearrangement uses TRBV5-1 and TRBJ2-7; TRBD1 matches 8 bases. This CDR3 contains 14 residues. The J segment lost 6 bases and the V segment lost 4 bases, leaving 9 bases of the junction unmatched. Germline V CDR1 and CDR2: SGHRS, YFSETQ.

The J gene is TRBJ2-3, the V gene TRBV11-2, with 11 positions matching TRBD2. V was pared by 3 bases and J by 2 bases, with 16 bases of the junction left unmatched. The CDR3 runs to 20 residues. Germline values: CDR1 SGHAT, CDR2 FQNNGV. For the CDR3, the DNA is TGTGCCAGCAGCTTTTTGATGTCGGCGCTAGCGGGAGGACCCACAGATACGCAGTATTTT. Translating it yields CASSFLMSALAGGPTDTQYF.

This clonotype was picked up one time. The chain combines TRBV6-2 or TRBV6-3 with TRBJ2-1; 9 nucleotides align to TRBD1. Looked up from germline, CDR1 is MNHEY and CDR2 is SVGEGT. This CDR3 region has 17 residues. The V and J ends lost 5 bases and 9 bases, in that order; junction bases with no gene match: 17. The CDR3 sequence: CASSQPTGQGGVGEQFF. The CDR3 DNA reads as TGTGCCAGCAGTCAACCGACGGGACAGGGAGGAGTAGGTGAGCAGTTCTTC.

This clonotype has just one count. The rearrangement uses TRBV9 and TRBJ2-7, with 8 positions matching TRBD1. The CDR3 sequence is 14 residues long. J gave up 6 bases and V 2 bases, and 7 bases lay outside the gene matches. Germline CDR1 SGDLS, CDR2 YYNGEE. CDR3 sequence: CASSVGQGVGEQYF. As DNA, the CDR3 is TGTGCCAGCAGCGTCGGACAGGGCGTTGGCGAGCAGTACTTC.

CDR3: CASSREGSRYGYTF. DNA of the CDR3: TGTGCCAGCAGCAGGGAAGGGTCTCGATATGGCTACACCTTC. This sequence joins TRBV6-5 and TRBJ1-2; D is possibly TRBD1 (5 bases). V was pared by 6 bases and J by 5 bases, with 16 bases between. This CDR3 contains 14 residues. From germline, CDR1 is MNHEY and CDR2 SVGAGI.

The chain links TRBV25-1 to TRBJ2-3; 8 nucleotides match TRBD2. Trimming removed 0 bases from V and 6 bases from J; junction bases left unmatched: 14. The CDR3 spans 18 residues. Germline V gene data show CDR1 as MGHDK and CDR2 as SYGVNS. The chain's CDR3 is CASSEYGGLAGPVDTQYF. The DNA of the CDR3 is TGTGCCAGCAGTGAATATGGTGGGCTAGCGGGCCCTGTGGATACGCAGTATTTT.

The chain combines TRBV6-1 with TRBJ2-5, with D maybe TRBD2 (5 bases). This CDR3 has 12 residues. The germline V and J ends were trimmed by 7 bases and 5 bases, with 11 bases remaining between them. CDR1 is MNHNS, CDR2 SASEGT, per germline. CDR3 residues: CASKAVGETQYF. The CDR3 bases are TGTGCCAGCAAAGCGGTCGGGGAGACCCAGTACTTC.

The gene calls are TRBV5-1 and TRBJ1-1, with D possibly TRBD1 on 6 matching bases. CDR3 length equals 14 residues. Germline assignment: CDR1 SGHRS and CDR2 YFSETQ. V shed 0 bases and J shed 11 bases, with 17 bases lying between them. The CDR3 sequence is CASSLGGGAKEAFF. Written as DNA, the CDR3 is TGCGCCAGCAGCTTGGGCGGGGGCGCGAAAGAGGCTTTCTTT. Together with reference TRBV5-1 and TRBJ1-1, the CDR3 gives the full variable domain: KAGVTQTPRYLIKTRGQQVTLSCSPISGHRSVSWYQQTPGQGLQFLFEYFSETQRNKGNFPGRFSGRQFSNSRSEMNVSTLELGDSALYLCASSLGGGAKEAFFGQGTRLTVV.

CDR3 in amino acids: CATSRDHLPQHF. CDR3 sequence (DNA): TGTGCCACCAGCAGAGATCACCTGCCCCAGCATTTT. This chain connects TRBV15 to TRBJ1-5; the D is unclear. This CDR3 contains 12 residues. Trimming stripped 0 bases from V and 9 bases from J, with 6 bases between. CDR1 LNHNV and CDR2 YYDKDF come from the germline V gene (reference sequence).

This rearrangement joins TRBV5-4 to TRBJ2-7; TRBD1 matches at 7 bases. Trimming took 3 bases from V and 2 from J; bases not matched to a gene: 5. The CDR3 runs 14 residues. The germline gives CDR1 SGHNT, CDR2 YYREEE (reference sequence). The CDR3 sequence: CASSSGQRTYEQYF. As DNA, the CDR3 is TGTGCCAGCAGCTCGGGACAGCGAACCTACGAGCAGTACTTC.

The rearrangement links TRBV3-1 to TRBJ1-5; D is uncertain. The CDR3 extends over 13 amino acids. Germline CDR1 reads LGHDT; CDR2 reads YNNKEL (reference sequence). The V end was cut by 4 bases, the J end by 4 bases, with 8 bases between. In DNA form, the CDR3 reads TGTGCCAGCAGCCTGACAAAGAATCAGCCCCAGCATTTT. This encodes CASSLTKNQPQHF.

V and J are TRBV4-3 and TRBJ2-7, with no clear D. The CDR3 totals 13 residues. The germline V and J ends were trimmed by 0 bases and 4 bases, with 7 bases remaining between them. The germline gives CDR1 LGHNA, CDR2 YSLEER. CDR3 amino acids: CASSQDLGYEQYF. In nucleotides, the CDR3 is TGCGCCAGCAGCCAAGATCTTGGGTACGAGCAGTACTTC.

The chain joins TRBV18 to TRBJ2-1, with 12 positions matching TRBD2. The CDR3 sequence is 16 residues long. CDR1 KGHSH and CDR2 LQKENI come from the germline V gene. Trimming took 3 bases from V and 2 from J; bases not matched to a gene: 2. CDR3 sequence: CASSPGLAGTYNEQFF. CDR3 DNA sequence: TGTGCCAGCTCACCTGGACTAGCGGGGACCTACAATGAGCAGTTCTTC.

The chain links TRBV18 to TRBJ2-3; D uncertain. Germline values: CDR1 KGHSH, CDR2 LQKENI. V shed 8 bases and J shed 2 bases, with 11 bases lying between them. The CDR3 is 13 residues long. CDR3 sequence reads: CASLSSNTDTQYF. In DNA, the CDR3 is TGTGCCAGCCTTAGTAGTAACACAGATACGCAGTATTTT.

V gene TRBV12-3 or TRBV12-4 combines with J gene TRBJ2-7; D unclear. The V gene lost 3 bases and the J gene lost 4 bases, with 7 bases spanning the gap. This CDR3 spans 12 amino acids. The CDR3 DNA reads as TGTGCCAGCAGTTTCACGTCGTACGAGCAGTACTTC. It encodes CASSFTSYEQYF.